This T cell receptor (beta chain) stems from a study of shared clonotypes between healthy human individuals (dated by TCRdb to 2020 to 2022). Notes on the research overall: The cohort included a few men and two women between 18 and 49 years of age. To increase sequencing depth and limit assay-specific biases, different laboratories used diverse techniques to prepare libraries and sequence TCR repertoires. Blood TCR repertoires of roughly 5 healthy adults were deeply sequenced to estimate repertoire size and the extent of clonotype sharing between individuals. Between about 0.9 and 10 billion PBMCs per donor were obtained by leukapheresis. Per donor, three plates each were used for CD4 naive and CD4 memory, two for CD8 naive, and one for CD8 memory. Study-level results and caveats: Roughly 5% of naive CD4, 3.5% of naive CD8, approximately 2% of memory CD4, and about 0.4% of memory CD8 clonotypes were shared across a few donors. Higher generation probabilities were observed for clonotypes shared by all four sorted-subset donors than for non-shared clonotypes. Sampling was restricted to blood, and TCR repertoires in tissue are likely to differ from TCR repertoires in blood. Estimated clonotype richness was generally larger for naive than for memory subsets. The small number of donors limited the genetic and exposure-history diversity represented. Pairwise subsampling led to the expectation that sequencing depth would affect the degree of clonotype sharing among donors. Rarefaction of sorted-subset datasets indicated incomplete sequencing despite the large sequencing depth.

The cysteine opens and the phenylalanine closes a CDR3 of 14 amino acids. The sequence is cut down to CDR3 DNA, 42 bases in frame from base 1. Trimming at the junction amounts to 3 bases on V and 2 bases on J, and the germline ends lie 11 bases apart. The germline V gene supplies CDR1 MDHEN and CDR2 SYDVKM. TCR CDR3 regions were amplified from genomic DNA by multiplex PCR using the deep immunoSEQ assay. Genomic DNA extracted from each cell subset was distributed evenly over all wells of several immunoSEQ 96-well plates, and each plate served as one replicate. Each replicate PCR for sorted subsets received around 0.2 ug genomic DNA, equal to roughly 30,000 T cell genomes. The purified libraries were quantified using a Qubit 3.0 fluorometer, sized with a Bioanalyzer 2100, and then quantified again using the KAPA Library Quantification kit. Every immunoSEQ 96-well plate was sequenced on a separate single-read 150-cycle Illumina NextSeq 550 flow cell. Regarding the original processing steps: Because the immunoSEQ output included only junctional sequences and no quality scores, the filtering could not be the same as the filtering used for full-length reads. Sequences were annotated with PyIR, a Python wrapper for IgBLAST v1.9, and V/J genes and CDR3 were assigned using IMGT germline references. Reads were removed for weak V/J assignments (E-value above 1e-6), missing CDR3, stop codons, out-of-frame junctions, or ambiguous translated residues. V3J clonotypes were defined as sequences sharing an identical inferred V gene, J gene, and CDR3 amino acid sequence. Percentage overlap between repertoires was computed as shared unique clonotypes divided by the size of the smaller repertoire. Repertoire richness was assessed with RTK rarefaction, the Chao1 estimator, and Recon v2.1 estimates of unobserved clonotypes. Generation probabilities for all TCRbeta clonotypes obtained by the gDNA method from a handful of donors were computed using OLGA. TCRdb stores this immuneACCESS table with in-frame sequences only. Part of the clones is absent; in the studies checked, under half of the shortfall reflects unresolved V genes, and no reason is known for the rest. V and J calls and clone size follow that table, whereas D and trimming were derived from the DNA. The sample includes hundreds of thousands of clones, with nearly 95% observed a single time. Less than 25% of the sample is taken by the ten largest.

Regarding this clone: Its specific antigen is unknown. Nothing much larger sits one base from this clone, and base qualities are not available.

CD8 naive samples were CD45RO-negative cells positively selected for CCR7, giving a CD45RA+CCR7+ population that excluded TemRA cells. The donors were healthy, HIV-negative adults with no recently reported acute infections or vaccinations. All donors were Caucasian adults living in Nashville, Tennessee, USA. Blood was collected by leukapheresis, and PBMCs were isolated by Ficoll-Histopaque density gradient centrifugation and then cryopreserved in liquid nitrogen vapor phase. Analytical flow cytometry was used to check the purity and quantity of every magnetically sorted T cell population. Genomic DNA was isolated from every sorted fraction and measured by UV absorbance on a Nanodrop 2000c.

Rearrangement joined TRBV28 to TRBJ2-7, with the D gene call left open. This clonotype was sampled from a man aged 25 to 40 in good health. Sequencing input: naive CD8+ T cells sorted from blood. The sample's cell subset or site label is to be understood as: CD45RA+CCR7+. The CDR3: CASSFPIGPYEQYF. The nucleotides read TGTGCCAGCAGTTTCCCTATAGGGCCCTACGAGCAGTACTTC. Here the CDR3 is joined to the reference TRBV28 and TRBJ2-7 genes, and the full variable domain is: DVKVTQSSRYLVKRTGEKVFLECVQDMDHENMFWYRQDPGLGLRLIYFSYDVKMKEKGDIPEGYSVSREKKERFSLILESASTNQTSMYLCASSFPIGPYEQYFGPGTRLTVT.